This T cell receptor beta chain derives from a study of control samples from healthy donors and cancer patients. Profiling relied on immunoSEQ multiplex PCR, and the TCRdb table lists in-frame clones only, not all of them. Of 250,000 to 300,000 clones listed, roughly four fifths are singletons. Material: PBMCs. The receptor was derived from a woman aged 60-75 years with lung cancer.

The DNA for the CDR3 is TGTGCCAGCAGCGACCGGGACAGAGATATTGGAAACACCATATATTTT. This codes for CASSDRDRDIGNTIYF. This chain joins TRBV9 and TRBJ1-3, with 7 bases that match TRBD1. The V segment lost 3 bases and the J segment 3 bases; nucleotides outside the gene matches: 9. The CDR3 sequence is 16 residues long. CDR1 SGDLS and CDR2 YYNGEE come from the germline V gene.